The 21 T cell receptor beta chains below all came from one sample that was sequenced in a study of cytomegalovirus exposure and HLA in healthy donors. PCR involved 60 Vbeta and 13 Jbeta primers. Clones were read by immunoSEQ multiplex PCR, and TCRdb kept only the in-frame ones, dropping some. Of about 200,000 clones listed, roughly 83% are singletons. Sequenced sample: PBMCs. These receptor sequences come from a boy aged 2 to 10 in good health and CMV-seronegative.

The V and J genes are TRBV19 and TRBJ2-5; D possibly corresponds to TRBD2 (6 bases). This CDR3 has 11 amino acids. The germline gives CDR1 LNHDA, CDR2 SQIVND (reference sequence). Trimming removed 7 bases from V and 11 bases from J, with 14 bases in between. The CDR3 DNA reads as TGTGCCAGTATGGGGGGACGGGAGCAGTACTTC. Translating it yields CASMGGREQYF.

In the case of this clone: Other DNA sequences within the sample encode an identical CDR3. The chain carries TRBV7-8 and TRBJ2-3; tentative D call: TRBD2 (5 bases). V lost 0 bases to trimming and J lost 6 bases, with 7 bases between them. Germline assignment: CDR1 SGHVS and CDR2 FQNEAQ. The CDR3 consists of 13 residues. The CDR3: CASSLAGADTQYF. CDR3 bases: TGTGCCAGCAGCTTAGCGGGAGCTGATACGCAGTATTTT. Full variable domain (rest looked up from reference TRBV7-8 and TRBJ2-3): GAGVSQSPRYKVAKRGQDVALRCDPISGHVSLFWYQQALGQGPEFLTYFQNEAQLDKSGLPSDRFFAERPEGSVSTLKIQRTQQEDSAVYLCASSLAGADTQYFGPGTRLTVL.

The chain joins TRBV29-1 to TRBJ1-4; 7 bases align to TRBD1. Trimming took 2 bases from V and 10 from J; bases not matched to a gene: 7. Germline V gene lookup returns CDR1 SQVTM and CDR2 ANQGSEA. The CDR3 runs 13 residues. CDR3 loop: CSVERQGVGKLFF. CDR3 in DNA: TGCAGCGTTGAACGGCAGGGGGTAGGAAAACTGTTTTTT.

The V and J genes are TRBV5-4 and TRBJ2-7, with 7 bases matching TRBD1. Germline loops: CDR1 SGHNT, CDR2 YYREEE (reference sequence). This CDR3 has 16 residues. Unmatched junction bases numbered 14, after V lost 4 bases and J lost 4 bases. As DNA, the CDR3 is TGTGCCAGCAGCCCCGCGGTCGGAGGACAGGCTTACGAGCAGTACTTC. It specifies CASSPAVGGQAYEQYF.

The chain links TRBV29-1 to TRBJ1-2; D may be TRBD1 (6 bases). Germline V lookup: CDR1 SQVTM, CDR2 ANQGSEA. The CDR3 consists of 12 residues. V lost 3 bases and J lost 6, with 11 bases in between. In DNA, the CDR3 is TGCAGCGTTGATGGGGGGGCGGATGGCTACACCTTC. It is translated as CSVDGGADGYTF.

This rearrangement joins TRBV6-1 to TRBJ2-7, with 7 bases identical to TRBD1. The CDR3 sequence is 15 residues long. V lost 6 bases to trimming and J lost 4 bases; unmatched junction nucleotides: 12. The V gene's germline CDR1 is MNHNS and CDR2 SASEGT. CDR3 protein: CASSHADRTSYEQYF. DNA of the CDR3: TGTGCCAGCAGCCACGCGGACAGGACGTCGTACGAGCAGTACTTC.

The chain employs TRBV25-1 and TRBJ1-5; D perhaps matches TRBD1 (5 bases). Germline CDR1 MGHDK, CDR2 SYGVNS. Trimming removed 6 bases at V and 7 bases at J, with 13 bases between. CDR3 size: 13 residues. CDR3 protein: CASSGQGGQPQHF. The CDR3 bases are TGTGCCAGCAGCGGGCAGGGAGGCCAGCCCCAGCATTTT.

This chain links TRBV6-1 with TRBJ1-1; 10 bases fit TRBD1. Germline V gene data show CDR1 as MNHNS and CDR2 as SASEGT. Losses at the gene ends were 4 bases for V and 7 bases for J; bases not matched to a gene: 6. CDR3 length: 14 residues. The CDR3 bases are TGTGCCAGCAGTGCTCGGGACAGGGGAGTTGAAGCTTTCTTT. Protein product: CASSARDRGVEAFF.

This clone was detected once. The chain links TRBV13 to TRBJ2-1; 11 bases map to TRBD2. Germline V gene sequence: CDR1 PRHDT, CDR2 FYEKMQ (reference sequence). The CDR3 sequence is 14 residues long. V shed 6 bases, J shed 9 bases, and the junction held 7 bases outside the gene matches. CDR3 region: CASRQVLAGVEQFF. The CDR3 DNA reads as TGTGCCAGCAGACAGGTACTAGCGGGAGTTGAGCAGTTCTTC.

V and J are TRBV5-6 and TRBJ1-4, with 10 bases identical to TRBD1. Germline-derived CDR1 and CDR2 are SGHDT and YYEEEE. The CDR3 runs 16 residues. Trimming cost V 3 bases and J 8 bases; bases outside gene matches: 10. CDR3 bases: TGTGCCAGCAGCTCCCTGGGACAGGGGATAGGGGAAAAACTGTTTTTT. It is translated as CASSSLGQGIGEKLFF. The full variable domain, in which reference TRBV5-6 and TRBJ1-4 provide the parts outside the CDR3, is DAGVTQSPTHLIKTRGQQVTLRCSPKSGHDTVSWYQQALGQGPQFIFQYYEEEERQRGNFPDRFSGHQFPNYSSELNVNALLLGDSALYLCASSSLGQGIGEKLFFGSGTQLSVL.

Of note for this clone: Within the sample, other DNA sequences also encode this same CDR3. CDR3 region: CASSSGHNTEAFF. DNA of the CDR3: TGTGCCAGCAGCTCGGGACACAACACTGAAGCTTTCTTT. The chain is built from TRBV5-6 and TRBJ1-1; a possible D gene is TRBD1 (6 bases). Trimming stripped 3 bases from V and 2 bases from J, with 8 bases between. Per the germline V gene, CDR1 is SGHDT and CDR2 is YYEEEE. There are 13 residues in the CDR3.

The CDR3 loop reads CASSQTSGAYYEQYF. Here the CDR3 DNA reads TGTGCCAGCAGCCAAACTAGCGGGGCCTACTACGAGCAGTACTTC. The rearrangement joins TRBV11-2 to TRBJ2-7; the match to TRBD2 covers 10 bases. With 5 bases clipped from V and 3 bases from J, the junction kept 7 bases outside the gene matches. CDR3 length: 15 residues. The germline gives CDR1 SGHAT, CDR2 FQNNGV.

The V and J genes are TRBV5-1 and TRBJ2-1; TRBD2 aligns across 13 bases. The germline V gene encodes CDR1 SGHRS and CDR2 YFSETQ. The length of the CDR3 is 16 residues. Trimming cost V 3 bases and J 3 bases; bases outside gene matches: 3. The CDR3 nucleotides are TGCGCCAGCAGCTCAGGACTAGCGGGGGACTACAATGAGCAGTTCTTC. The encoded protein is CASSSGLAGDYNEQFF.

V usage is TRBV2 and J usage is TRBJ1-6; TRBD1 matches 8 bases. The CDR3 runs to 15 residues. Unmatched junction bases numbered 7, after V lost 5 bases and J lost 7 bases. Germline V CDR1 and CDR2: SNHLY, FYNNEI. DNA for the CDR3: TGTGCCAGCAGTCCTACTACAGGGGGAAATTCACCCCTCCACTTT. As protein: CASSPTTGGNSPLHF.

In the case of this clone: The sample carries other DNA sequences with the same CDR3. The J gene is TRBJ2-1, the V gene TRBV5-1; D might be TRBD1 (6 bases). Trimming left V 1 base short and J 9 bases short, with 14 bases between. Germline lookup yields CDR1 SGHRS and CDR2 YFSETQ. The CDR3 is made up of 14 amino acids. The chain's CDR3 is CASSLPTLGGEQFF. For the CDR3, the DNA is TGCGCCAGCAGCTTGCCTACCCTAGGGGGTGAGCAGTTCTTC.

The V call is TRBV4-1, the J call TRBJ2-1, with D possibly TRBD1 on 5 matching bases. Trimming shortened V by 1 base and J by 4 bases, and 8 bases separated the two germline ends. From germline, CDR1 is MGHRA and CDR2 YSYEKL. The CDR3 is 14 residues long. CDR3 nucleotide sequence: TGCGCCAGCAGCCAAGCCGACAGTTACAATGAGCAGTTCTTC. Translation gives CASSQADSYNEQFF.

V is TRBV6-1 and J is TRBJ1-1; D perhaps matches TRBD1 (5 bases). This CDR3 spans 15 amino acids. Trimming pared 6 bases from V and 4 bases from J, leaving 18 bases between. In germline, CDR1 is MNHNS, CDR2 SASEGT. The CDR3 DNA is TGTGCCAGCAGGCCTGGGCAGGGAAGAGCCACTGAAGCTTTCTTT. As protein: CASRPGQGRATEAFF.

The chain links TRBV6-5 to TRBJ1-1; perhaps TRBD1 as D (6 bases). This CDR3 has 11 residues. CDR1 MNHEY and CDR2 SVGAGI come from the germline V gene. Deletions cut 8 bases from V and 7 bases from J, with 11 bases between. The CDR3 reads CASVQGVEAFF. CDR3 DNA sequence: TGTGCCAGCGTACAGGGCGTTGAAGCTTTCTTT.

The sample holds one count of this clone. This chain joins TRBV11-2 and TRBJ2-1; the match to TRBD2 covers 9 bases. Germline trimming cut 5 bases from V and 0 bases from J; bases unmatched to any gene: 8. Per the germline V gene, CDR1 is SGHAT and CDR2 is FQNNGV. CDR3 size: 17 residues. The CDR3 DNA follows: TGTGCCAGCAGCCCGAGGGGACTAGCAAGCTCCTACAATGAGCAGTTCTTC. Amino acid sequence: CASSPRGLASSYNEQFF. Using reference TRBV11-2 and TRBJ2-1 for the parts outside the CDR3, the full variable domain is EAGVAQSPRYKIIEKRQSVAFWCNPISGHATLYWYQQILGQGPKLLIQFQNNGVVDDSQLPKDRFSAERLKGVDSTLKIQPAKLEDSAVYLCASSPRGLASSYNEQFFGPGTRLTVL.

This clone is a singleton in its sample. The V and J genes are TRBV30 and TRBJ1-6; D not certain. Looked up from germline, CDR1 is GTSNPN and CDR2 is SVGIG (reference sequence). Trimming removed 0 bases at V and 5 bases at J, with 8 bases between. CDR3 size: 14 residues. This CDR3 reads CAWSVQRNNSPLHF. CDR3 bases: TGTGCCTGGAGTGTACAGCGGAATAATTCACCCCTCCACTTT.

Remarks on this clone: The sample holds other DNA sequences that translate to the same CDR3. The chain is built from TRBV5-6 and TRBJ2-1, with D perhaps matching TRBD2 (5 bases). Trimming removed 2 bases at V and 6 bases at J, with 6 bases between. CDR1 is SGHDT and CDR2 is YYEEEE in the germline V gene. The CDR3 runs 12 residues. The CDR3 nucleotides are TGTGCCAGCAGCTTAAGCGGCAATGAGCAGTTCTTC. Translating gives CASSLSGNEQFF.